This T cell receptor beta chain was obtained from a study of T cell repertoires in cytomegalovirus infection (dated 2019 in TCRdb). Turning to the overall study: Because public TCR beta signatures pointed to carriage of CMV infection together with the matching HLA type, the HLA type of each donor mattered for the analysis.

In this sample, this clonotype turned up many times. What this receptor recognizes is not known. No much larger clonotype is one base removed from it; base qualities were not supplied. V and J lose 5 bases and 1 base, and a span of 18 bases separates them. Sequences SGHTA (CDR1) and FQGNSA (CDR2) are obtained from the germline V gene. The CDR3, from cysteine to phenylalanine, totals 18 residues. The kept DNA is CDR3 alone, 54 bases in frame from the first base. The sequencer listed for this sample is Illumina HiSeq 1500. Starting from the raw public reads, TCRdb applied fastp trimming at Q25, assembled clones with MiXCR and retained in-frame beta chains. Identical CDR3 protein sequences are pooled into one entry, listed with their most common genes and DNA. The sample profile shows 200,000 or so distinct CDR3 sequences; roughly 28% of them were found once. Approximately 31% of the sample belongs to the ten largest clones.

Study-wide findings and limitations: Cumulative frequency of public TCR beta family members discriminated carriers of CMV infection plus the relevant HLA type in this cohort and an independent roughly 350-donor cohort. The ex vivo response was dominated by HLA-C-restricted CMV-specific TCR beta clonotypes, which also provided the single most frequent clonotype in two of eight donors.

This receptor was identified in a human donor in good health (CMV status not recorded). Some clones in this sample may be carry-over from other donors' samples. Source material: PBMCs. This receptor chain uses TRBV7-2 and TRBJ2-6; TRBD1 could be the D gene, as 6 bases match. The DNA sequence is as follows: TGTGCCAGCAGCACAGAGGGGACACGCCTTTCTGGGGCCAACGTCCTGACTTTC. It is translated as CASSTEGTRLSGANVLTF.